This T cell receptor beta chain was observed in a study of cytomegalovirus exposure and HLA in healthy donors (dated by TCRdb to 2015 to 2018). Study-level background: An earlier analysis of roughly 500 of the donors reported over 250 Gb of sequence data and about 120 million unique TCR beta sequences obtained from about 179 million T cells. An early release that covered around 590 HLA-typed donors contained approximately 300 gigabases of sequencing data and 80 million or so unique TCR sequences. Of the 350 to 400 genotyped donors, about 84% fell in the genetic ancestry cluster associated with self-reported Caucasian donors. The aim of the study was to test whether cataloging public T cell receptors could identify signatures of past pathogen exposure. The T cell repertoires of around 730 subjects were profiled by immunosequencing and related to cytomegalovirus serostatus. Besides the first cohort of roughly 660 subjects, a separate validation cohort made up of about 120 different subjects was used. To predict cytomegalovirus infection status, the study brought together high-throughput TCR immunosequencing, statistical association of individual TCRs with disease status, and machine learning. To study patterns of TCR occurrence, a later analysis re-analyzed previously published TCR beta repertoires from around 670 donors and added high-resolution HLA genotyping. Rather than using new phenotypic data, the later analysis identified candidate immune exposures from TCR beta sequences and from how often those sequences occurred across donors. In an earlier analysis of 550 to 700 of the donors, high-throughput TCR beta sequencing was used to judge whether each TCR beta V gene segment behaved as functional or pseudogenic. Donor age, sex, ethnicity and CMV serostatus were collected together with the repertoire data. A later genetic analysis took genome-wide SNP genotypes for about 60% of the roughly 670 donors and used that subset as a discovery cohort. All discovery cohort repertoires had been generated on a single sequencing platform. Both class I and class II loci were covered by HLA typing, at four-digit resolution. Typing coverage differed by locus: A, B, C, DRB1 and DQB1 were typed in roughly 620-640 donors, DQA1 in 500 to 550, DPA1 in over 600, and DPB1 in about 450. Several DR-DQ haplotypes were handled as single units for association and clustering, since linkage in the cohort was strong. Among about 390 genotyped donors of the cohort, an average of roughly 240,000 unique TCR beta nucleotide sequences were sequenced per donor, roughly 20% of them non-productive.

Trimmed from V: 3 bases; trimmed from J: 7 bases; junction bases lacking a gene match: 8. CDR1 and CDR2 (MGHDK, SYGVNS) derive from the germline V gene. Its CDR3 holds 16 amino acids, cysteine through phenylalanine. The read is trimmed to its CDR3 DNA, 48 bases read in frame from base 1. The cohort consisted of approximately 670 healthy bone marrow donors. All cohort members were sampled while nominally healthy, although unrecorded immune exposures were likely present. The donor was CMV seronegative and was included in the group of approximately 350 seronegative cohort members. A peripheral blood sample was provided by each donor, and peripheral blood mononuclear cells were used for TCR beta sequencing. The Qiagen DNeasy Blood Extraction Kit was used to extract genomic DNA from the blood cell samples. Library preparation used the immunoSEQ multiplex PCR assay. A mixture of 60 forward primers for TCR Vbeta segments and 13 reverse primers for TCR Jbeta segments was used in the multiplex PCR. The CDR3 region of rearranged TCR beta genes was amplified from genomic DNA with a multiplex PCR assay. On the Illumina HiSeq System, the amplified TCR beta libraries were sequenced as 87-base-pair reads. In the paper's pipeline: Across the roughly 700 repertoires, a later analysis counted around 80 million unique TCR beta chains, approximately 12 million of which were shared by at least two donors. Raw reads were error-corrected and collapsed into unique sequences with a nearest-neighbor algorithm that merged closely related sequences to remove PCR and sequencing errors. To assign V, D and J gene segments, CDR3 sequences were aligned to IMGT reference sequences. For a sequence to be retained, a match of at least six nucleotides to both a V gene segment and a J gene segment was required. Rearrangements were called productive when the CDR3 lacked stop codons and stayed in frame with V and J; all others were non-productive. Following IMGT convention, CDR3 was defined as the stretch from the second conserved V-encoded cysteine up to the conserved J-encoded phenylalanine. The earlier analysis of about 610 of the donors excluded sequences that lacked an unambiguous match to a single V gene segment. In an earlier analysis of several hundred of the donors, a V segment was called functional when productive rearrangements were above 56.7%, and segregating when the standard deviation between donors exceeded 5%. A statistical classification framework was built for diagnosing cytomegalovirus status from the catalog of TCR beta chain sequences. V and J gene assignment, in a later analysis, came from comparing TCR nucleotide sequences with IMGT/GENE-DB human TR gene sequences. A later analysis assigned CDR3 sequences and most-parsimonious VDJ recombination scenarios with the TCRdist pipeline. In a later analysis, each TCR beta chain was defined by its CDR3 amino acid sequence together with its V-gene family, and reads lacking a unique V-gene family were excluded. As a way to deal with suspected cross-contamination and a sequencing artifact, a later analysis dropped 450 to 600 nucleotide sequences that were highly shared and had low generation probability. In a later analysis, a clonal expansion index was calculated for each public chain from normalized within-repertoire ranks of inferred template counts. Generation probabilities in a later analysis came from a VDJ recombination model fitted to out-of-frame rearrangements, and those results were checked against IGoR. In a later analysis, TCR-TCR, TCR-HLA and TCR-CMV co-occurrence was scored with hypergeometric tests, and a repertoire-size bias correction was applied to TCR pairs. In a later analysis, false discovery rates were estimated by permuting HLA or CMV assignments 20 times. In a later analysis, co-occurring TCRs were grouped using DBSCAN, with TCRdist sequence similarity added in when clustering inside HLA-allele-positive subsets. For co-occurrence clustering, repertoires with fewer than 30,000 or more than 120,000 public chains were excluded, along with five repertoires with anomalous nucleotide sharing. What TCRdb holds here is the immuneACCESS table cut down to in-frame rearrangements. Part of the clones is not present; checked against another copy, under half of the missing clones reflect an unresolved V gene, and the others are unexplained. D and trimming were read from the DNA, whereas the V and J calls and clone size are those reported in that table. For this sample there are 100,000 or so clones; about 69% appear just once. Under 1.5% of the sample is in the top ten clones.

A remark on this clone: This clone's antigen is unknown. No base-level quality is on record; no much larger clone is a single base apart.

Results and caveats for the whole study, not just this receptor: The only immune exposure information available for the cohort was CMV serostatus. A later analysis found that TCR association rates varied across HLA loci, with DRB1 alleles showing the most associated TCRs and HLA-C alleles the fewest. A later analysis found that HLA-associated TCR beta chains were more clonally expanded and had lower generation probabilities than equally common non-associated chains. In an earlier analysis of roughly 560 of the donors, most TCR beta V segments were observed in productive rearrangements about 87% or about 30% of the time, broadly matching IMGT annotations. Across donors, most TCR sequences were observed very rarely, whereas some public TCRs were present in many individuals. The study gave a list of around 170 TCR beta chains associated with cytomegalovirus. Several of the top co-occurrence clusters appeared to be linked to parvovirus B19, influenza, CMV and Epstein-Barr virus, according to a later analysis. The sequencing pipeline was judged likely to have produced a cluster of highly shared sequence variants as a technical artifact. A further reported finding was that TCR beta sequences accurately predicted the HLA-A and HLA-B alleles for most subjects in the first cohort. Because counts were too low, about 18 rarely observed V segments, including chromosome 9 orphons, were left out of the earlier analysis of approximately 580 of the donors. In both the original and validation cohorts, the classifier was reported to diagnose cytomegalovirus status with high specificity and sensitivity. Strong co-occurrence of HLA alleles, especially DR and DQ, made assigning TCR associations to individual alleles difficult. In vitro tests confirmed that a few of the cytomegalovirus-associated TCR beta chains recognize cytomegalovirus antigens. Most CMV-associated TCR beta chains appeared to be HLA-restricted in a later analysis, and the HLA associations seemed to be driven largely by CMV exposure. According to the authors, the approach could potentially be generalized to other disease states and immunological phenotypes. This cohort had only TCR beta chains sequenced, and the lack of alpha or paired-chain data limited which features could be detected. The presence/absence analyses assumed that sequencing depth was roughly uniform across donors, and that assumption may not be true. In a later genetic analysis, fewer N-insertions in productive TCRs were reported among donors in an Asian-associated ancestry cluster than the roughly 700-donor mean. Because HLA typing was missing for some donors at each locus, association tests included only the typed subset. A later analysis associated around 16,000 TCR beta sequences with specific HLA alleles at a false discovery rate of 0.05. A later genetic analysis associated a missense DCLRE1C variant with V-gene and J-gene trimming of TCR beta chains, and an independent cohort replicated the association. The 87-base-pair reads could not distinguish some IMGT-functional V segments, including TRBV6-2 and TRBV6-3, so those segments were excluded. Linkage disequilibrium might explain the correlated functional status among segregating V segments, but an unknown experimental factor could not be ruled out.

Rearrangement joined TRBV25-1 to TRBJ2-1; 11 nucleotides in the junction match TRBD2. The material sequenced was PBMCs. This TCR came from a man between 35 and 55 years old in good health and CMV-seronegative. The CDR3 region reads CASSDQLAGDWNEQFF. The bases read TGTGCCAGCAGTGACCAACTAGCGGGAGACTGGAATGAGCAGTTCTTC.